What follows are 4 T cell receptor beta chains derived from one specimen sequenced in a study of T cells after yellow fever vaccination. MiXCR was run by TCRdb on the 5' RACE reads, yielding one entry per CDR3 protein. Of some 320,000 distinct CDR3 sequences in the sample, approximately 10% were seen once. This sample comprised CD4+ T cells sorted from PBMCs, obtained 5 days after the yellow fever booster vaccination. The receptor source for this set is a man aged 18 to 35 who received the YFV17D yellow fever vaccine.

This clonotype has only a few counts. The CDR3 spells CASSLGSGYVPPYNEQFF. In DNA form, the CDR3 reads TGTGCCAGCAGCTTAGGATCAGGGTACGTTCCCCCCTACAATGAGCAGTTCTTC. This chain connects TRBV7-2 to TRBJ2-1; TRBD1 might be the D (5 bases). CDR1 is SGHTA and CDR2 is FQGNSA in the germline V gene. V was clipped by 1 base and J by 2 bases, with 18 bases between them. The CDR3 spans 18 residues.

This clonotype has at least ten counts. CDR3 nucleotide sequence: TGTGCCTGGAGTACGCTAACGGGAAATCAGCCCCAGCATTTT. Translation: CAWSTLTGNQPQHF. V is TRBV30 and J is TRBJ1-5; D call uncertain. The CDR3 covers 14 residues. Between the trimmed V and J ends, which lost 2 bases and 4 bases, there was a span of 12 bases. Germline V gene data show CDR1 as GTSNPN and CDR2 as SVGIG (reference sequence). The whole variable domain, remainder taken from reference TRBV30 and TRBJ1-5, is SQTIHQWPATLVQPVGSPLSLECTVEGTSNPNLYWYRQAAGRGLQLLFYSVGIGQISSEVPQNLSASRPQDRQFILSSKKLLLSDSGFYLCAWSTLTGNQPQHFGDGTRLSIL.

This clonotype has at least ten counts. The CDR3 bases are TGTGCCAGCAGCTTAACCGGGACAGGGACAGGAAACACCATATATTTT. Translated: CASSLTGTGTGNTIYF. This chain joins TRBV7-3 and TRBJ1-3, with 9 bases that match TRBD1. The CDR3 spans 16 residues. Germline V CDR1 and CDR2: SGHTA, FQGTGA. V shed 0 bases and J 4 bases; nucleotides not matched to a gene: 4. Variable domain in full (rest from reference TRBV7-3 and TRBJ1-3): GAGVSQTPSNKVTEKGKYVELRCDPISGHTALYWYRQSLGQGPEFLIYFQGTGAADDSGLPNDRFFAVRPEGSVSTLKIQRTERGDSAVYLCASSLTGTGTGNTIYFGEGSWLTVV.

The V call is TRBV6-6, the J call TRBJ2-5, with 12 bases fitting TRBD2. V was clipped by 6 bases and J by 5 bases; unmatched bases: 7. Germline V gene data show CDR1 as MNHNY and CDR2 as SVGAGI (reference sequence). This CDR3 has 15 residues. The CDR3: CASSSGTSGFETQYF. CDR3 bases: TGTGCCAGCAGCTCCGGGACTAGCGGGTTTGAGACCCAGTACTTC.